Listed here are 20 T cell receptor beta chains from one sample, sequenced in a study of human T cells and chemical hapten exposure. Time point noted: patch test 2, 6 weeks after DPC sensitization. This sample's treatment: therapeutic diphenylcyclopropenone sensitization with weekly scalp DPC. TCRdb redid the calling of the RACE reads with MiXCR, one entry per CDR3 protein. The sample shows some 100,000 distinct CDR3 sequences, about 9.3% of them seen only once. The specimen comprised whole blood, sampled in connection with sensitization to the hapten diphenylcyclopropenone (DPC). These TCRs come from a woman in her 40s with alopecia areata. Some clones in this sample may be carry-over from other donors' samples.

J is TRBJ2-1 and V is TRBV5-1, with TRBD2 as a possible D gene (5 bases). Germline V lookup: CDR1 SGHRS, CDR2 YFSETQ. The CDR3 is 15 residues long. V lost 1 base, J lost 2 bases, and 10 bases lay in between. CDR3 sequence: CASSLRLAPYNEQFF. CDR3 DNA sequence: TGCGCCAGCAGCTTGAGGCTAGCCCCCTACAATGAGCAGTTCTTC.

This clonotype was detected ten times or more. The V gene is TRBV18, the J gene TRBJ1-5; 11 bases match TRBD1. The junction had 3 bases not matched to a gene; V was cut back by 5 bases and J by 0 bases. Germline V gives CDR1 KGHSH, CDR2 LQKENI. The length of the CDR3 is 16 residues. CDR3 in amino acids: CASSVGQGASNQPQHF. The CDR3 DNA is TGTGCCAGCTCAGTTGGACAGGGGGCTAGCAATCAGCCCCAGCATTTT.

This clonotype appeared a few times. CDR3 DNA sequence: TGTGCCAGCAGCCCAGGCACCGGGGAGCTGTTTTTT. Translated: CASSPGTGELFF. The chain combines TRBV7-3 with TRBJ2-2; D ambiguous. CDR3 size: 12 residues. The V end was cut by 5 bases, the J end by 4 bases, with 5 bases between. From germline, CDR1 is SGHTA and CDR2 FQGTGA.

This clonotype was counted many times. The chain joins TRBV7-2 to TRBJ2-2; D may correspond to TRBD1 or TRBD2 (5 bases each). Deletions cut 5 bases from V and 1 base from J, with 11 bases between. The CDR3 has 15 amino acids. Germline CDR1 SGHTA, CDR2 FQGNSA. The CDR3 DNA sequence: TGTGCCAGCAGCCCGGGACGGGGGAACACCGGGGAGCTGTTTTTT. Translating it yields CASSPGRGNTGELFF.

This chain connects TRBV5-1 to TRBJ1-1; 10 nucleotides line up with TRBD1. V lost 4 bases to trimming and J lost 5 bases; unmatched junction nucleotides: 5. CDR1 is SGHRS and CDR2 is YFSETQ in the germline V gene. The length of the CDR3 is 14 residues. The DNA of the CDR3 is TGCGCCAGCAGCATCGGACAGGGGGGTACTGAAGCTTTCTTT. It is translated as CASSIGQGGTEAFF. The complete variable domain, with remaining parts taken from reference TRBV5-1 and TRBJ1-1, reads KAGVTQTPRYLIKTRGQQVTLSCSPISGHRSVSWYQQTPGQGLQFLFEYFSETQRNKGNFPGRFSGRQFSNSRSEMNVSTLELGDSALYLCASSIGQGGTEAFFGQGTRLTVV.

This chain connects TRBV27 to TRBJ2-7; D is possibly TRBD1 (5 bases). The length of the CDR3 is 14 residues. Germline assignment: CDR1 MNHEY and CDR2 SMNVEV (reference sequence). V dropped 5 bases and J dropped 5 bases, with 16 bases sitting between them. CDR3 in DNA: TGTGCCAGCAGTCTAGGGTATTCAGGGAACGAGCAGTACTTC. It specifies CASSLGYSGNEQYF.

This clonotype was found many times. The rearrangement links TRBV6-5 to TRBJ1-1; possible D gene TRBD1, 5 bases. This CDR3 contains 14 residues. From germline, CDR1 is MNHEY and CDR2 SVGAGI. V was shortened by 2 bases and J by 1 base, with 8 bases between the two germline ends. CDR3 nucleotide sequence: TGTGCCAGCAGTTACGGGGGTAGGAACACTGAAGCTTTCTTT. It yields the protein CASSYGGRNTEAFF.

This clonotype has a count of ten or more. The V gene is TRBV7-9, the J gene TRBJ2-2; 10 bases map to TRBD2. Per germline, CDR1 SEHNR and CDR2 FQNEAQ (reference sequence). V shed 2 bases and J 4 bases; nucleotides not matched to a gene: 7. This CDR3 has 17 amino acids. The CDR3 coding sequence is TGTGCCAGCAGCTTATTACTCCTAGCGGGGGCCACCGGGGAGCTGTTTTTT. Protein sequence: CASSLLLLAGATGELFF. Complete variable domain (other parts from reference TRBV7-9 and TRBJ2-2): DTGVSQNPRHKITKRGQNVTFRCDPISEHNRLYWYRQTLGQGPEFLTYFQNEAQLEKSRLLSDRFSAERPKGSFSTLEIQRTEQGDSAMYLCASSLLLLAGATGELFFGEGSRLTVL.

This clonotype appeared many times. The V call is TRBV2, the J call TRBJ1-1; maybe TRBD1 (6 bases). The CDR3 is 14 amino acids. V lost 5 bases to trimming and J lost 8 bases, with 18 bases between them. In germline, CDR1 is SNHLY, CDR2 FYNNEI. In DNA form, the CDR3 reads TGTGCCAGCAGTCAGGAACCGGGGACATTCGAAGCTTTCTTT. This codes for CASSQEPGTFEAFF.

This clonotype was seen many times. The chain joins TRBV7-2 to TRBJ1-5, with TRBD1 identical over 7 bases. The V and J ends lost 5 bases and 7 bases, in that order; junction bases with no gene match: 11. This CDR3 contains 15 residues. Germline assignment: CDR1 SGHTA and CDR2 FQGNSA. CDR3 protein: CASSPRGGQSQPQHF. The CDR3 nucleotides read TGTGCCAGCAGCCCCCGAGGGGGACAGAGCCAGCCCCAGCATTTT.

This clonotype has just a few counts. The chain carries TRBV28 and TRBJ1-1; D ambiguous. This CDR3 contains 12 residues. The germline gives CDR1 MDHEN, CDR2 SYDVKM. V lost 5 bases to trimming and J lost 4 bases, with 8 bases between them. CDR3 in amino acids: CASSVEGTEAFF. The CDR3 DNA reads TGTGCCAGCAGTGTAGAGGGCACTGAAGCTTTCTTT. The whole variable domain, remainder taken from reference TRBV28 and TRBJ1-1, is DVKVTQSSRYLVKRTGEKVFLECVQDMDHENMFWYRQDPGLGLRLIYFSYDVKMKEKGDIPEGYSVSREKKERFSLILESASTNQTSMYLCASSVEGTEAFFGQGTRLTVV.

This clonotype was detected a few times. The chain carries TRBV20-1 and TRBJ1-2; 7 bases fit TRBD1. Germline assignment: CDR1 DFQATT and CDR2 SNEGSKA (reference sequence). This CDR3 is 15 amino acids long. The V and J ends lost 0 bases and 5 bases, in that order; junction bases with no gene match: 9. CDR3 in DNA: TGCAGTGCTAGAGACCCAGGGGGGTATACTTATGGCTACACCTTC. Encoded protein: CSARDPGGYTYGYTF.

This clonotype was counted a few times. V gene TRBV5-4 combines with J gene TRBJ1-6; maybe TRBD1 (5 bases). The V gene's germline CDR1 is SGHNT and CDR2 YYREEE (reference sequence). V dropped 4 bases and J dropped 8 bases, with 13 bases sitting between them. This CDR3 is built from 14 residues. CDR3 protein: CASSPKVGDSPLHF. The CDR3 DNA sequence: TGTGCCAGCAGCCCTAAGGTGGGGGATTCACCCCTCCACTTT.

This clonotype was observed at least ten times. V and J are TRBV7-9 and TRBJ1-2; D perhaps matches TRBD1 (5 bases). CDR1 and CDR2 from the germline V gene are SEHNR and FQNEAQ (reference sequence). This CDR3 is 12 amino acids long. V was clipped by 6 bases and J by 3 bases, with 8 bases between them. The CDR3 DNA is TGTGCCAGCAGTCCGACAGACTATGGCTACACCTTC. Translation gives CASSPTDYGYTF.

The genes are TRBV5-1 and TRBJ2-3, with TRBD1 identical over 7 bases. V lost 4 bases and J lost 2; bases outside the gene matches: 7. The germline V gene encodes CDR1 SGHRS and CDR2 YFSETQ. This CDR3 spans 15 amino acids. The CDR3 coding sequence is TGCGCCAGCAGCAGACAGGGCCTACTCACAGATACGCAGTATTTT. Protein: CASSRQGLLTDTQYF.

The V and J genes are TRBV20-1 and TRBJ2-7; possibly TRBD1 or TRBD2 for D (5 bases each). This CDR3 contains 14 residues. Trimming took 3 bases from V and 0 from J, leaving 12 bases between them. Germline V gene lookup returns CDR1 DFQATT and CDR2 SNEGSKA (reference sequence). The CDR3 here is CSARGPFGSYEQYF. CDR3 bases: TGCAGTGCTAGGGGACCGTTCGGCTCCTACGAGCAGTACTTC.

The sample holds many counts of this clonotype. The chain is built from TRBV7-9 and TRBJ2-1, with a tentative D call TRBD2 (6 bases). Germline assignment: CDR1 SEHNR and CDR2 FQNEAQ (reference sequence). The CDR3 extends over 15 amino acids. V lost 7 bases and J 1 base, leaving 14 bases between the germline ends. The CDR3 reads CASTPWGESYNEQFF. CDR3 nucleotide sequence: TGTGCCAGCACCCCCTGGGGGGAATCCTACAATGAGCAGTTCTTC.

This clonotype was observed at least ten times. The chain's CDR3 is CSGRGYTF. The DNA for the CDR3 is TGCAGCGGGAGGGGCTACACCTTC. The rearrangement uses TRBV20-1 and TRBJ1-2; D remains unclear. CDR3 length equals 8 residues. Germline CDR1 reads DFQATT; CDR2 reads SNEGSKA (reference sequence).

This clonotype has at least ten counts. The gene calls are TRBV6-5 and TRBJ1-2; D is perhaps TRBD1 (5 bases). This CDR3 is 13 amino acids long. Trimming took off 2 bases at V and 2 bases at J, with 6 bases between the two ends. Germline assignment: CDR1 MNHEY and CDR2 SVGAGI. The CDR3 sequence: CASSYDSNYGYTF. The DNA for the CDR3 is TGTGCCAGCAGTTACGACAGCAACTATGGCTACACCTTC.

There are many counts of this clonotype. CDR3 coding DNA: TGTGCCAGCTCATCTAGAACAGGCTGGGCTGAAGCTTTCTTT. This sequence encodes CASSSRTGWAEAFF. The V call is TRBV18, the J call TRBJ1-1; D might be TRBD1 (5 bases). Trimming cost V 5 bases and J 6 bases, with 16 bases left between them. The germline V gene has CDR1 KGHSH and CDR2 LQKENI. The CDR3 has 14 amino acids.